Shown below are 25 T cell receptor beta chains from a single sample sequenced in a study of blood T cells in healthy people across ages. Using a J-beta primer mix together with a sample-barcoded 5' primer, a second PCR was run for roughly 7 to 11 cycles. A single record per CDR3 protein comes from TCRdb applying MiXCR to the 5' RACE reads. The table records about 800,000 distinct CDR3 sequences, just under 25% of them present only once. These data were likewise used in another study, on T cells of mothers and their children.

Sequencing used blood. The receptors stem from a boy aged 5-17 years in good health.

This clonotype was picked up a small number of times. This sequence joins TRBV2 and TRBJ2-1; a possible D gene is TRBD1 (5 bases). Germline V gene data show CDR1 as SNHLY and CDR2 as FYNNEI. Trimming left V 8 bases short and J 4 bases short, with 12 bases between. This CDR3 region has 13 residues. CDR3 DNA: TGTGCCAGCCCTCCCGACAGATACAATGAGCAGTTCTTC. This translates into CASPPDRYNEQFF.

This clonotype was seen only a few times. V gene TRBV14 combines with J gene TRBJ2-5; no firm D call. There are 13 residues in the CDR3. V lost 2 bases, J lost 2 bases, and 6 bases lay in between. Germline V gene data show CDR1 as SGHDN and CDR2 as FVKESK. DNA of the CDR3: TGTGCCAGCAGCCAAAGTTTACAAGAGACCCAGTACTTC. Amino acid sequence: CASSQSLQETQYF.

The J gene is TRBJ2-5, the V gene TRBV4-2; tentative D call: TRBD1 (7 bases). Trimming pared 2 bases from V and 7 bases from J, leaving 14 bases between. Per germline, CDR1 LGHNA and CDR2 YNFKEQ. The CDR3 has 14 residues. The CDR3 DNA sequence: TGTGCCAGCAGCCAAACAGGGGAGGTAGGGACCCAGTACTTC. It yields the protein CASSQTGEVGTQYF.

The chain uses TRBV28 and TRBJ2-3; D tentatively fits TRBD1 or TRBD2 (7 bases each). This CDR3 spans 17 amino acids. CDR1 MDHEN and CDR2 SYDVKM come from the germline V gene. Trimming stripped 7 bases from V and 2 bases from J, with 22 bases between. The CDR3 DNA reads TGTGCCAGCAAGACCCGCTCCAGGGGGGGCCACACAGATACGCAGTATTTT. This gives the protein CASKTRSRGGHTDTQYF.

This clonotype appeared a few times. This rearrangement joins TRBV28 to TRBJ2-5, with 10 bases matching TRBD1. The J call is in doubt because the DNA end fits TRBJ2-7 better. The CDR3 totals 15 residues. Germline V gene data show CDR1 as MDHEN and CDR2 as SYDVKM. DNA of the CDR3: TGTGCCAGCAGTTTAGGACAGGGGGTGCCCTACGAGCAGTACTTC. It is translated as CASSLGQGVPYEQYF.

This chain joins TRBV4-3 and TRBJ2-1, with 10 bases matching TRBD2. The CDR3 is 16 amino acids. V lost 1 base and J lost 3; bases outside the gene matches: 3. The germline V gene has CDR1 LGHNA and CDR2 YSLEER. CDR3: CASSQVKREGYNEQFF. CDR3 nucleotide sequence: TGCGCCAGCAGCCAAGTCAAGCGGGAGGGCTACAATGAGCAGTTCTTC.

The table lists this clonotype with many counts. This rearrangement joins TRBV5-1 to TRBJ2-2; 8 bases fit TRBD1. The V and J ends lost 2 bases and 1 base, in that order; junction bases with no gene match: 1. The germline V gene has CDR1 SGHRS and CDR2 YFSETQ. The CDR3 consists of 15 residues. Here the CDR3 DNA reads TGCGCCAGCAGCTTCGGACAGGGGAACACCGGGGAGCTGTTTTTT. It encodes CASSFGQGNTGELFF.

The chain couples TRBV5-1 to TRBJ2-5; 8 bases align to TRBD2. The germline gives CDR1 SGHRS, CDR2 YFSETQ. J was trimmed by 5 bases and V by 4 bases; bases with no gene match: 13. This CDR3 has 16 amino acids. CDR3 loop: CASSPRTSSFTETQYF. The CDR3, as DNA: TGCGCCAGCAGCCCTAGGACTAGCTCGTTTACCGAGACCCAGTACTTC.

The chain has TRBV7-9 and TRBJ2-5; D tentatively fits TRBD1 or TRBD2 (5 bases each). This CDR3 comprises 15 residues. V dropped 5 bases and J dropped 0 bases, with 13 bases sitting between them. Per the germline V gene, CDR1 is SEHNR and CDR2 is FQNEAQ (reference sequence). The CDR3, as DNA: TGTGCCAGCAGCCACCGGGACCGACACCAAGAGACCCAGTACTTC. It translates to CASSHRDRHQETQYF.

This clonotype has more than one count but fewer than ten. The J gene is TRBJ1-1, the V gene TRBV7-3; D is undetermined. Germline CDR1 and CDR2: SGHTA and FQGTGA. V was clipped by 0 bases and J by 4 bases, with 9 bases between them. CDR3 size: 14 residues. CDR3 sequence: CASSLTADGTEAFF. CDR3 nucleotide sequence: TGTGCCAGCAGCTTAACGGCCGATGGCACTGAAGCTTTCTTT.

There are a few counts of this clonotype. V usage is TRBV6-5 and J usage is TRBJ1-5; D is uncertain. There are 15 residues in the CDR3. The germline V and J ends were trimmed by 0 bases and 0 bases, with 6 bases remaining between them. Germline values: CDR1 MNHEY, CDR2 SVGAGI. CDR3 amino acids: CASSYSGYSNQPQHF. The CDR3 DNA is TGTGCCAGCAGTTACTCGGGGTATAGCAATCAGCCCCAGCATTTT.

This clonotype was seen more than once but under ten times. This chain joins TRBV4-2 and TRBJ1-2; D is uncertain. V lost 0 bases to trimming and J lost 2 bases, with 7 bases between them. This CDR3 contains 14 residues. CDR1 and CDR2 (germline): LGHNA, YNFKEQ. The CDR3 sequence is CASSQELQNYGYTF. The CDR3 DNA reads as TGTGCCAGCAGCCAAGAACTACAGAACTATGGCTACACCTTC.

The J gene is TRBJ1-3, the V gene TRBV28; 7 bases align to TRBD1. Germline CDR1 and CDR2: MDHEN and SYDVKM. This CDR3 contains 17 residues. V dropped 5 bases and J dropped 3; count of bases not matched to a gene: 13. CDR3 sequence reads: CASSPLPGQMFGNTIYF. In DNA form, the CDR3 reads TGTGCCAGCAGTCCGCTCCCGGGACAGATGTTTGGAAACACCATATATTTT.

The chain employs TRBV6-5 and TRBJ2-5, with TRBD2 identical over 10 bases. The J call is in doubt because the DNA end fits TRBJ2-1 better. Germline assignment: CDR1 MNHEY and CDR2 SVGAGI. The CDR3 is 18 amino acids. CDR3 in DNA: TGTGCCAGCAGTTACGCCTCCACTAGCGGGATGCCAAGGGGTGAGCAGTTCTTC. It is translated as CASSYASTSGMPRGEQFF.

This clonotype was observed a few times. This chain connects TRBV10-3 to TRBJ2-1; 10 positions match TRBD1. The trim removed 6 bases at V and 8 bases at J, leaving 7 bases unmatched. This CDR3 has 14 amino acids. The germline gives CDR1 ENHRY, CDR2 SYGVKD. The CDR3 here is CAIRTGGPWHEQFF. The DNA for the CDR3 is TGTGCCATCAGGACAGGGGGCCCATGGCATGAGCAGTTCTTC.

This clonotype was recorded a few times. This chain links TRBV5-5 with TRBJ2-1, with D unclear. The CDR3 extends over 12 amino acids. V shed 0 bases and J shed 8 bases, with 6 bases lying between them. Germline CDR1 is SGHKS and CDR2 is YYEKEE (reference sequence). The CDR3 bases are TGTGCCAGCAGCTTGGTACGTGATGAGCAGTTCTTC. Amino acids: CASSLVRDEQFF.

The chain couples TRBV6-5 to TRBJ1-1; the D gene is possibly TRBD1 (6 bases). Between the trimmed V and J ends, which lost 2 bases and 3 bases, there was a span of 19 bases. This CDR3 region has 17 residues. Germline V CDR1 and CDR2: MNHEY, SVGAGI. This CDR3 is CASSYPRPAHRDTEAFF. DNA of the CDR3: TGTGCCAGCAGTTACCCCCGCCCGGCCCACAGGGACACTGAAGCTTTCTTT.

This clonotype came up a few times. This rearrangement joins TRBV20-1 to TRBJ1-4, with 8 bases aligning to TRBD1. The CDR3 is made up of 14 amino acids. Germline V lookup: CDR1 DFQATT, CDR2 SNEGSKA (reference sequence). V lost 5 bases, J lost 7 bases, and 9 bases stayed unmatched. Here the CDR3 reads CSALTRDRSEKLFF. Written as DNA, the CDR3 is TGCAGTGCTCTGACCCGGGACAGGTCTGAAAAACTGTTTTTT.

This clonotype was observed a few times. The genes are TRBV5-5 and TRBJ2-4, with D perhaps TRBD1 (5 bases). Germline V gene sequence: CDR1 SGHKS, CDR2 YYEKEE (reference sequence). Deletions cut 2 bases from V and 0 bases from J, with 12 bases between. The CDR3 has 16 amino acids. The CDR3 DNA reads TGTGCCAGCAGCTTTACGGTGGGGCTAGCCAAAAACATTCAGTACTTC. Residues: CASSFTVGLAKNIQYF. The full variable domain, completed using reference TRBV5-5 and TRBJ2-4, is DAGVTQSPTHLIKTRGQQVTLRCSPISGHKSVSWYQQVLGQGPQFIFQYYEKEERGRGNFPDRFSARQFPNYSSELNVNALLLGDSALYLCASSFTVGLAKNIQYFGAGTRLSVL.

The V call is TRBV29-1, the J call TRBJ1-6; D unresolved. V was cut by 0 bases and J by 11 bases, with 2 bases left in between. There are 10 residues in the CDR3. The germline V gene has CDR1 SQVTM and CDR2 ANQGSEA. Written as DNA, the CDR3 is TGCAGCGTTGAAGATCCACCCCTCCACTTT. This codes for CSVEDPPLHF.

This clonotype was counted between two and nine times. V usage is TRBV29-1 and J usage is TRBJ2-7; 7 bases agree with TRBD1. Per germline, CDR1 SQVTM and CDR2 ANQGSEA. This CDR3 is built from 12 residues. Germline trimming cut 2 bases from V and 6 bases from J; bases unmatched to any gene: 4. CDR3 nucleotide sequence: TGCAGCGTTGAAAGGGGGCTCGGCGAGCAGTACTTC. This sequence encodes CSVERGLGEQYF.

The V and J genes are TRBV6-5 and TRBJ2-7, with D maybe TRBD1 (6 bases). This CDR3 is 11 amino acids long. Germline V gives CDR1 MNHEY, CDR2 SVGAGI. The V end was cut by 10 bases, the J end by 5 bases, with 12 bases between. CDR3 coding DNA: TGTGCCAACAGAACAGGGAACGAGCAGTACTTC. The encoded protein is CANRTGNEQYF.

The V gene is TRBV2, the J gene TRBJ2-1; unclear D gene. Deletions cut 7 bases from V and 8 bases from J, with 9 bases between. Germline V gene sequence: CDR1 SNHLY, CDR2 FYNNEI. This CDR3 is 11 amino acids long. In DNA form, the CDR3 reads TGTGCCAGCAAAGTCTTACATGAGCAGTTCTTC. This gives the protein CASKVLHEQFF.

The sample holds a few counts of this clonotype. The chain joins TRBV5-6 to TRBJ2-2; D is possibly TRBD1 (5 bases). V lost 0 bases and J 4 bases, leaving 10 bases between the germline ends. CDR1 is SGHDT and CDR2 is YYEEEE in the germline V gene. CDR3 length: 15 amino acids. The CDR3 region is CASSLGGASTGELFF. The CDR3 DNA reads TGTGCCAGCAGCTTGGGGGGCGCGAGCACCGGGGAGCTGTTTTTT.

This clonotype was picked up a small number of times. The rearrangement links TRBV9 to TRBJ2-5; D remains ambiguous. The assigned J gene may be wrong: the sequence end matches TRBJ2-1 better. This CDR3 contains 15 residues. Germline V gene sequence: CDR1 SGDLS, CDR2 YYNGEE. CDR3 DNA sequence: TGTGCCAGCACCTCCCTACCCGGATTGGGGAATGAGCAGTTCTTC. Its translation is CASTSLPGLGNEQFF.